The 22 T cell receptor beta chains below all came from one sample that was sequenced in a study of glioma-infiltrating T cells. Using RNA template, CDR3s of TCR alpha and beta were amplified with iRepertoire arm-PCR. TCRdb itself ran the multiplex PCR reads through MiXCR, one entry per CDR3 protein. This sample yields 400,000 or so distinct CDR3 sequences, of which about 40% are seen a single time; 9.5% to 15% belongs to the top ten. Input material: glioma tissue, nonneoplastic brain tissue, or PBMCs (not recorded which). The origin of the receptors is a human donor with low-grade glioma or glioblastoma, undergoing nonglioma brain surgery, or in good health (not recorded which).

V usage is TRBV4-2 and J usage is TRBJ2-3; 11 bases fit TRBD1. CDR1 and CDR2 (germline): LGHNA, YNFKEQ. After removal of 4 bases from V and 0 bases from J, the junction contained 3 bases not matched to a gene. This CDR3 has 16 residues. The CDR3 region is CASSRGTGGSTDTQYF. DNA of the CDR3: TGTGCCAGCAGCCGCGGGACAGGGGGTAGCACAGATACGCAGTATTTT.

Concerning this clonotype itself: Germline is not matched at one junction end, which may reflect a read error. The CDR3 sequence: CDTSRDRAPNNEQFF. CDR3 DNA: TGTGACACCAGCAGAGATAGGGCACCCAACAATGAGCAGTTCTTC. This chain links TRBV15 with TRBJ2-1; D remains unclear. CDR1 and CDR2 (germline): LNHNV, YYDKDF (reference sequence). This CDR3 is 15 amino acids long.

The chain uses TRBV28 and TRBJ2-5; TRBD2 might be the D (5 bases). The CDR3 runs 13 residues. The germline V and J ends were trimmed by 11 bases and 1 base, with 14 bases remaining between them. Germline V lookup: CDR1 MDHEN, CDR2 SYDVKM. CDR3 residues: CAATRAIQETQYF. CDR3 DNA: TGTGCCGCAACTAGGGCTATCCAAGAGACCCAGTACTTC.

A remark on this clonotype: A much larger clone differs by one base, so this may be a read error. The rearrangement uses TRBV6-2 or TRBV6-3 and TRBJ2-3, with 7 bases that match TRBD1. Germline V lookup: CDR1 MNHEY, CDR2 SVGEGT. The CDR3 has 16 residues. CDR3 DNA: TGTGCCAGCAGTTACTCGCTAACAGGGGTCACAGATAAGCAGTATTTT. Translation gives CASSYSLTGVTDKQYF.

This clonotype was detected many times. This chain links TRBV6-1 with TRBJ2-1, with 12 bases matching TRBD2. The V gene end was trimmed by 6 bases and the J gene end by 7 bases; junction bases not matched to a gene: 4. Germline V gene sequence: CDR1 MNHNS, CDR2 SASEGT. The CDR3 contains 14 residues. CDR3 nucleotide sequence: TGTGCCAGCAGACAACTAGCGGGAGGTAATGAGCAGTTCTTC. Residues: CASRQLAGGNEQFF.

For this clonotype: A read error may explain this, as a much larger clone is one base away. CDR3 region: CASSYSSGPQTQYF. In nucleotides, the CDR3 is TGTGCCAGCAGTTACTCGAGCGGGCCCCAGACCCAGTACTTC. This chain uses TRBV6-2 or TRBV6-3 with TRBJ2-5, with D tentatively TRBD2 (6 bases). Trimming stripped 0 bases from V and 6 bases from J, with 11 bases between. The CDR3 contains 14 residues. In germline, CDR1 is MNHEY, CDR2 SVGEGT.

This clonotype was found many times. This sequence joins TRBV27 and TRBJ2-1; D remains unclear. Germline V lookup: CDR1 MNHEY, CDR2 SMNVEV (reference sequence). This CDR3 has 15 amino acids. V lost 1 base and J 3 bases, leaving 10 bases between the germline ends. As DNA, the CDR3 is TGTGCCAGCAGTTTATTTTCCGGAATCTACAATGAGCAGTTCTTC. This sequence encodes CASSLFSGIYNEQFF.

About this clonotype: A junction end diverges from the germline sequence, so it may reflect a read error. The rearrangement joins TRBV4-2 to TRBJ1-1; D gene ambiguous. There are 13 residues in the CDR3. The germline CDR1 and CDR2 sequences are LGHNA and YNFKEQ. The CDR3 DNA sequence: TGTGCCAGCAGCCAACGTCAGGTATCTGAAGCTCTCTTT. Its protein is CASSQRQVSEALF.

As to this clonotype: A read error may explain this, as a much larger clone is one base away. This chain joins TRBV28 and TRBJ1-1, with 7 positions matching TRBD1. CDR1 MDHEN and CDR2 SYDVKM come from the germline V gene. CDR3 length: 13 amino acids. The CDR3 reads CASDRAPNTKAFF. Written as DNA, the CDR3 is TGTGCCAGCGACAGGGCCCCGAACACTAAAGCTTTCTTT.

The rearrangement joins TRBV7-2 to TRBJ2-3; TRBD2 matches 8 bases. V lost 3 bases and J lost 4; bases outside the gene matches: 27. Germline assignment: CDR1 SGHTA and CDR2 FQGNSA. The CDR3 consists of 22 residues. In nucleotides, the CDR3 is TGTGCCAGCAGCTTTCCACGAGGAAGCGGGAGAACTTTTTTTGATTCTGCAGATACGCAGTATTTT. As protein: CASSFPRGSGRTFFDSADTQYF.

J is TRBJ2-1 and V is TRBV27; D gene uncertain. V gave up 3 bases and J gave up 10 bases, with 13 bases separating them. The CDR3 is made up of 13 amino acids. Germline values: CDR1 MNHEY, CDR2 SMNVEV (reference sequence). CDR3 loop: CASSFGRPYEQFF. As DNA, the CDR3 is TGTGCCAGCAGTTTTGGGCGACCCTACGAGCAGTTCTTC.

The chain couples TRBV7-6 to TRBJ2-7; D remains ambiguous. This CDR3 has 13 residues. V was shortened by 1 base and J by 6 bases, with 10 bases between the two germline ends. The germline gives CDR1 SGHVS, CDR2 FNYEAQ. In DNA, the CDR3 is TGTGCCAGCAGCTTAGGACGGGCCTGCGAGCAGTACTTC. Translated, it gives CASSLGRACEQYF.

This clonotype was seen many times. The V gene is TRBV6-1, the J gene TRBJ2-1; TRBD2 matches 7 bases. CDR3 length: 14 residues. V lost 2 bases to trimming and J lost 5 bases; unmatched junction nucleotides: 3. The V gene's germline CDR1 is MNHNS and CDR2 SASEGT. CDR3 sequence: CASSELAVHNEQFF. CDR3 DNA: TGTGCCAGCAGTGAACTAGCGGTCCACAATGAGCAGTTCTTC.

The sample holds a few counts of this clonotype. This sequence joins TRBV28 and TRBJ2-5; TRBD2 aligns across 16 bases. J gave up 5 bases and V 9 bases, and 3 bases lay outside the gene matches. CDR3 length: 14 amino acids. Germline values: CDR1 MDHEN, CDR2 SYDVKM. CDR3 region: CASGTSGRGETQYF. The CDR3 DNA follows: TGTGCCAGTGGGACTAGCGGGAGGGGGGAGACCCAGTACTTC.

This clonotype has just a few counts. The chain employs TRBV20-1 and TRBJ2-5; either TRBD1 or TRBD2 may fit D (6 bases each). From germline, CDR1 is DFQATT and CDR2 SNEGSKA (reference sequence). Trimming pared 8 bases from V and 0 bases from J, leaving 16 bases between. The CDR3 extends over 14 amino acids. CDR3 sequence: CSSSGGWYQETQYF. The CDR3 DNA sequence: TGCAGTTCCTCCGGGGGCTGGTACCAAGAGACCCAGTACTTC.

The V and J genes are TRBV5-4 and TRBJ2-7; TRBD1 is a possible D gene (6 bases). V was clipped by 4 bases and J by 2 bases, with 13 bases between them. In germline, CDR1 is SGHNT, CDR2 YYREEE (reference sequence). The CDR3 sequence is 14 residues long. For the CDR3, the DNA is TGTGCCAGCAGCCCGGGACAAGCAGCCTACGAGCAGTACTTC. This translates into CASSPGQAAYEQYF.

A few counts support this clonotype. The V and J genes are TRBV20-1 and TRBJ1-3; 7 nucleotides line up with TRBD1. CDR1 and CDR2 (germline): DFQATT, SNEGSKA (reference sequence). J lost 1 base, V lost 3 bases, and 3 bases had no gene match. The CDR3 consists of 14 residues. The chain's CDR3 is CSASLQGSGNTIYF. Here the CDR3 DNA reads TGCAGTGCTAGTCTACAGGGGTCTGGAAACACCATATATTTT.

This clonotype was observed at least ten times. This chain links TRBV7-9 with TRBJ1-2; D might be TRBD1 (5 bases). Germline-derived CDR1 and CDR2 are SEHNR and FQNEAQ (reference sequence). The CDR3 is made up of 14 amino acids. The V and J ends lost 5 bases and 3 bases respectively, with 13 bases between them. CDR3 amino acids: CASSQLWDDYGYTF. The CDR3, as DNA: TGTGCCAGCAGCCAACTCTGGGACGACTATGGCTACACCTTC.

Remarks on this clonotype: A much bigger clone sits one base away, suggesting this may be a read error. The V and J genes are TRBV28 and TRBJ1-2; D remains unclear. Looked up from germline, CDR1 is MDHEN and CDR2 is SYDVKM. The germline V and J ends were trimmed by 3 bases and 3 bases, with 11 bases remaining between them. The CDR3 covers 14 residues. CDR3 sequence: CASSFLAFDYGYTF. CDR3 bases: TGTGCCAGCAGTTTCTTGGCCTTTGACTATGGCTACACCTTC.

About this clonotype itself: Being one base from a much bigger clone, this may be a read error. The chain uses TRBV6-6 and TRBJ1-2; D is unresolved. The CDR3 extends over 14 amino acids. CDR1 MNHNY and CDR2 SVGAGI come from the germline V gene (reference sequence). The CDR3 bases are TGTGCCAGCAGTCACTCGACCGGGCCGGAGGGCTACACCTTC. The encoded protein is CASSHSTGPEGYTF.

This clonotype has a single count. The rearrangement joins TRBV7-9 to TRBJ1-1; TRBD1 agrees at 7 bases. The CDR3 has 14 residues. V was clipped by 5 bases and J by 10 bases; unmatched bases: 13. Germline loops: CDR1 SEHNR, CDR2 FQNEAQ (reference sequence). CDR3 protein: CASSLTGQPTGAFF. For the CDR3, the DNA is TGTGCCAGCAGCCTAACGGGACAGCCCACCGGAGCTTTCTTT.

There are a few counts of this clonotype. The chain joins TRBV20-1 to TRBJ2-7; weak D call: TRBD2 (6 bases). Looked up from germline, CDR1 is DFQATT and CDR2 is SNEGSKA (reference sequence). The CDR3 is made up of 12 amino acids. V was clipped by 5 bases and J by 0 bases, with 8 bases between them. CDR3 coding DNA: TGCAGTGCTCCCGGGAGCTCCTACGAGCAGTACTTC. Translating it yields CSAPGSSYEQYF.